This TCR beta chain was captured by sequencing in a study of PD-1 blockade in classical Hodgkin lymphoma. Background on the study: Patients were treated with nivolumab at 3 mg/kg, and this was given intravenously every 2 weeks. General study points: Newly diagnosed patients were reported to start with lower TCR diversity than healthy donors. Why the repertoires differ is still unclear, perhaps disease activity or prior therapy. Complete responders' baseline diversity resembled that of newly diagnosed patients.

Every patient was affected by relapse after autologous stem cell transplantation, while exposure to brentuximab vedotin was not uniform. Produced via immunoSEQ multiplex PCR; TCRdb's table is partial and in-frame only. Of tens of thousands of clones in the sample, just over 90% were seen once. Concerning this clone itself: Its target is not known.

The sequence derives from a human donor with classical Hodgkin lymphoma. This sample comprised peripheral blood mononuclear cells (PBMCs), obtained at baseline.

CDR3 residues: CASSISGTGGRETQYF. CDR3 coding DNA: TGTGCCAGTAGTATAAGTGGGACAGGGGGCCGTGAGACCCAGTACTTC. The rearrangement links TRBV19 to TRBJ2-5; 12 bases agree with TRBD1. Trimming cost V 2 bases and J 5 bases; bases outside gene matches: 6. CDR3 length: 16 amino acids. Germline lookup yields CDR1 LNHDA and CDR2 SQIVND (reference sequence).